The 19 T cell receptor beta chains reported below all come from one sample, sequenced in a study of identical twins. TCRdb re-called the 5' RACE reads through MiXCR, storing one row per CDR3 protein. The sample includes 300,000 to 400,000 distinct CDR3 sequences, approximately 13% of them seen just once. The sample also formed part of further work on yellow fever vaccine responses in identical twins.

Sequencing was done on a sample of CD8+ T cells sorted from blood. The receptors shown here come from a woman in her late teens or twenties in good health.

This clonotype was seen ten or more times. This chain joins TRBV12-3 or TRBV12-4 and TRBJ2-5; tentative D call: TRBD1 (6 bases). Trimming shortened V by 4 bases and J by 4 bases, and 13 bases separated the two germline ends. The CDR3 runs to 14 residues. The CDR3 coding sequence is TGTGCCAGCAGTTCCAGGACAGTCCTAGAGACCCAGTACTTC. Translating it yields CASSSRTVLETQYF.

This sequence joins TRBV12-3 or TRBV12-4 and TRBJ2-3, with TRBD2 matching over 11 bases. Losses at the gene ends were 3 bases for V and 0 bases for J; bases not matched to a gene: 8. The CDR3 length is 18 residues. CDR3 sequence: CASSFTSGGPLSTDTQYF. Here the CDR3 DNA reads TGTGCCAGCAGTTTCACTAGCGGGGGTCCACTTAGCACAGATACGCAGTATTTT.

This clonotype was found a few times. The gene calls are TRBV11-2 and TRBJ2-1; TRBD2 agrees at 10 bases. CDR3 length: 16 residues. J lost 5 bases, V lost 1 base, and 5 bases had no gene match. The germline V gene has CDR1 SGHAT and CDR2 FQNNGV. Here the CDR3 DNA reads TGTGCCAGCAGCTTAGTAGCGGGGGGACCCAACAATGAGCAGTTCTTC. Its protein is CASSLVAGGPNNEQFF.

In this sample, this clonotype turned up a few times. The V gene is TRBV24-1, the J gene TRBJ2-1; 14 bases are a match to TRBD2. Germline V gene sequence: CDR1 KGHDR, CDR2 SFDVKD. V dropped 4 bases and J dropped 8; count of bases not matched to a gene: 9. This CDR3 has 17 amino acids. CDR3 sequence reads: CATSDWLTSGRAHEQFF. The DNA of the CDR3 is TGTGCCACCAGTGACTGGTTGACTAGCGGGAGGGCCCATGAGCAGTTCTTC.

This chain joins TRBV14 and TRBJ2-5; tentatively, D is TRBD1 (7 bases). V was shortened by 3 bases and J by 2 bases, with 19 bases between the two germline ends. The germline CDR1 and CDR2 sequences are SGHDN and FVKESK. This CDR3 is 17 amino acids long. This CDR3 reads CASSQTAGQLIQETQYF. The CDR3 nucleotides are TGTGCCAGCAGCCAGACCGCGGGACAGTTAATACAAGAGACCCAGTACTTC.

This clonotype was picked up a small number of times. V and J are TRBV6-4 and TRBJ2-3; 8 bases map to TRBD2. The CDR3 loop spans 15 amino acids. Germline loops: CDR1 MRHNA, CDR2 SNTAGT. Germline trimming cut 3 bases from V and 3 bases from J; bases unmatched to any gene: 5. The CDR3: CASSEGGLGTDTQYF. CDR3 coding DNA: TGTGCCAGCAGTGAAGGGGGACTAGGAACAGATACGCAGTATTTT.

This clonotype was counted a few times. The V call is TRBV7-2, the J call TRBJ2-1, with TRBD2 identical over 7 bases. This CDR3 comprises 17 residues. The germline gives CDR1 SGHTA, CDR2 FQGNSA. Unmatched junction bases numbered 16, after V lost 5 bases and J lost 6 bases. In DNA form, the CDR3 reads TGTGCCAGCAGCCGTCCCAGGGACTTGGCGGGAGTCAATGAGCAGTTCTTC. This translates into CASSRPRDLAGVNEQFF.

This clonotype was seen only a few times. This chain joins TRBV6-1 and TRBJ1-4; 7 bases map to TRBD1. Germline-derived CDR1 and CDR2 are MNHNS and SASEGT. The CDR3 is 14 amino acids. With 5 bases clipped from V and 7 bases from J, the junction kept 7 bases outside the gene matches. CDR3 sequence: CASSTTGTGEKLFF. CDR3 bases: TGTGCCAGCAGTACGACAGGGACCGGTGAAAAACTGTTTTTT.

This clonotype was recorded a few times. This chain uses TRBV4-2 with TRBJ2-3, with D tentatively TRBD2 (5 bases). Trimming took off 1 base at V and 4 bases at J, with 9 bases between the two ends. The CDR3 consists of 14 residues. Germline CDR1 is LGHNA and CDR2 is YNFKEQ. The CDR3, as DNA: TGTGCCAGCAGCCAAGGGGTGGGAGCAGATACGCAGTATTTT. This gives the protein CASSQGVGADTQYF.

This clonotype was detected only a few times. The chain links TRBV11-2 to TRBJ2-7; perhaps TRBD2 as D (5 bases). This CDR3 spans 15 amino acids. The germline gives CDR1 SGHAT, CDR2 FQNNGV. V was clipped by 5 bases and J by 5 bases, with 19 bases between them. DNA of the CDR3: TGTGCCAGCAGCCTACCCGTGAGAGGGATCCACGAGCAGTACTTC. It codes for CASSLPVRGIHEQYF.

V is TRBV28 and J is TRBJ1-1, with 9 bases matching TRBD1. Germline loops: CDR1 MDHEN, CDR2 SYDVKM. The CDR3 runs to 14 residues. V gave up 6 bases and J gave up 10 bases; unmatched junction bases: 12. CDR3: CASSWDRVTRGAFF. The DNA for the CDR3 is TGTGCCAGCAGCTGGGACAGGGTAACGAGGGGAGCTTTCTTT. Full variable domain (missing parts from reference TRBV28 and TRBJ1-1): DVKVTQSSRYLVKRTGEKVFLECVQDMDHENMFWYRQDPGLGLRLIYFSYDVKMKEKGDIPEGYSVSREKKERFSLILESASTNQTSMYLCASSWDRVTRGAFFGQGTRLTVV.

This CDR3 is CASSQEPLVPEQYF. CDR3 bases: TGCGCCAGCAGCCAAGAACCCCTAGTACCCGAGCAGTACTTC. The V call is TRBV4-1, the J call TRBJ2-7, with unresolved D. V lost 0 bases and J lost 6, with 12 bases in between. From germline, CDR1 is MGHRA and CDR2 YSYEKL. The CDR3 loop spans 14 amino acids.

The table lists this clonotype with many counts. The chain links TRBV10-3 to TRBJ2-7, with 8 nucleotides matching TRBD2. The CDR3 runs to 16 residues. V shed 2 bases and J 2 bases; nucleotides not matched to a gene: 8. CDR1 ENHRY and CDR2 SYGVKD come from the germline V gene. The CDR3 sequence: CAISEPPAGVTYEQYF. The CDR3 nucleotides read TGTGCCATCAGTGAGCCCCCAGCGGGAGTTACCTACGAGCAGTACTTC.

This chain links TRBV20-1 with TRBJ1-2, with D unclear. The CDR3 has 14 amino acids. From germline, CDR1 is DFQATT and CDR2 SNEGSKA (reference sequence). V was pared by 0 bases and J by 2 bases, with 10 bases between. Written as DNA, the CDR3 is TGCAGTGCTAGAGATGGGAGAGGGAACTATGGCTACACCTTC. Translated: CSARDGRGNYGYTF.

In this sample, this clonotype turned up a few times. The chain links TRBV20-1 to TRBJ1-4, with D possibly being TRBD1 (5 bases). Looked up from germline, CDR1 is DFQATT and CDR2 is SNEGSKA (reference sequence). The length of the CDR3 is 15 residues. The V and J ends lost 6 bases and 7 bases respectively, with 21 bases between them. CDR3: CSATPYGGDLEKLFF. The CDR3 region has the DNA TGCAGTGCCACTCCATACGGAGGGGATCTTGAAAAACTGTTTTTT.

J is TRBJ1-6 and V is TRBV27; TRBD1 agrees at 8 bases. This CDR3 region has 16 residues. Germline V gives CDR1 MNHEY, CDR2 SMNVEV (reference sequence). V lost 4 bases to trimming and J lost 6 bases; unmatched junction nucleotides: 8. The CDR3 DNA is TGTGCCAGCAGTTCACCCCGGGACAGGCTTAATTCACCCCTCCACTTT. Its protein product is CASSSPRDRLNSPLHF.

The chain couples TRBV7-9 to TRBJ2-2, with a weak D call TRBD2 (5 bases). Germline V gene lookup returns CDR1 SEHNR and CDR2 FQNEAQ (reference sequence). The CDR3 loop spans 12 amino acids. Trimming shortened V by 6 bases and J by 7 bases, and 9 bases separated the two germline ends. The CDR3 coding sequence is TGTGCCAGCAGAGCCGGAGGCGGGGAGCTGTTTTTT. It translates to CASRAGGGELFF.

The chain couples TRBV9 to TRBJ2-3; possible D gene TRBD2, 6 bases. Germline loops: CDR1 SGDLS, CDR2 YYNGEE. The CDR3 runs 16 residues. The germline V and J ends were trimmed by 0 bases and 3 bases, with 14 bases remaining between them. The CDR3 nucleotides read TGTGCCAGCAGCGTAGATGATTGGGGGGAGACAGATACGCAGTATTTT. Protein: CASSVDDWGETDTQYF.

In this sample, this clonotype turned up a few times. This CDR3 is CASSARLAEITDTQYF. The CDR3, as DNA: TGTGCCAGCAGTGCCCGACTAGCGGAGATCACAGATACGCAGTATTTT. The chain is built from TRBV2 and TRBJ2-3; 9 bases line up with TRBD2. CDR1 is SNHLY and CDR2 is FYNNEI in the germline V gene. V lost 4 bases to trimming and J lost 2 bases; unmatched junction nucleotides: 7. This CDR3 region has 16 residues.